These T cell receptor beta chains were read from a single sample in a study of cytomegalovirus exposure and HLA in healthy donors. The method was immunoSEQ multiplex PCR; TCRdb's version includes in-frame clones alone and lacks a portion of them. Counted here are around 54,000 clones, more than 65% occurring once; the ten biggest clones make up approximately 3%. Sequenced: PBMCs. These receptor sequences come from a woman aged 18-35 years in good health and CMV-seronegative. The CDR3 runs from the conserved cysteine through the conserved F or W. Fields, in order: J gene, V gene, CDR3 protein.

>TRBJ2-7|TRBV5-5
CASRGGLAAAYEQYF
>TRBJ2-7|TRBV27
CASSLKGDYEQYF
>TRBJ2-5|TRBV9
CASSGRIAGAETQYF
>TRBJ1-1|TRBV27
CASSQTADWDTEAFF
>TRBJ2-2|TRBV30
CAWTRRGAGELFF
>TRBJ1-2|TRBV9
CASSVSSDSTNGYTF
>TRBJ1-6|TRBV6-5
CASSYLRSPLHF
>TRBJ2-5|TRBV2
CASDTSGRGGETQYF
>TRBJ2-3|TRBV6-6
CASSGTGPDTQYF
>TRBJ1-2|TRBV6-1
CASSEEMAGAGYGYTF
>TRBJ1-2|TRBV7-3
CASGLGGRAGYTF
>TRBJ1-1|TRBV18
CASSRARGGNTEAFF
>TRBJ1-4|TRBV7-7
CASSLGQGPNEKLFF
>TRBJ2-2|TRBV6-4
CASTTTSGNTGELFF
>TRBJ2-7|TRBV6-5
CASSYSGSREQYF